This TCR beta chain appears in the sequencing data of a study of cytotoxic CD8 clonotypes in ibrutinib-treated CLL. For the study at large: The samples contained over 250,000 productive templates on average. They also contained an average of 94,082 productive rearrangements.

The CDR3 covers 13 residues. The V gene end was trimmed by 2 bases and the J gene end by 4 bases; junction bases not matched to a gene: 2. Germline CDR1 SEHNR, CDR2 FQNEAQ (reference sequence). Study-wide results and caveats: Age-matched healthy donor levels were exceeded by baseline clonality, which tracked circulating CD8+ T-cell counts. There were few public clonotypes, and on treatment they contracted or stayed stable.

TCRdb keeps only in-frame clones here, not all; method: immunoSEQ multiplex PCR. The repertoire includes 58,000 or so clones, around 60% of them detected once, and under 15% sits in the top ten. This clone was counted once. Its specificity is not known. The clonotype originates from a human donor with chronic lymphocytic leukemia. Sample: PBMCs, taken after 12 months of ibrutinib treatment. V is TRBV7-9 and J is TRBJ2-7, with 7 bases identical to TRBD1. The CDR3 region is CASSLNRGYEQYF. CDR3 DNA sequence: TGTGCCAGCAGCTTAAACAGGGGATACGAGCAGTACTTC.